These 2 T cell receptor beta chains were sequenced from one sample in a study of CD8 T cells in ankylosing spondylitis. Overall study results and limits: A TCR beta motif of eight highly homologous variants appeared characteristic of ankylosing spondylitis blood.

One entry per CDR3 protein, called by TCRdb with MiXCR from the 5' RACE reads. The repertoire holds approximately 500,000 distinct CDR3 sequences, 12% seen once, with almost 7% in the top ten. These receptors' antigens are unknown. Sequencing was done on a sample of blood, either unsorted or a sorted T cell fraction (not recorded which). These TCRs come from a male donor with ankylosing spondylitis.

V is TRBV12-3 or TRBV12-4 and J is TRBJ1-6; the match to TRBD1 covers 10 bases. The CDR3 spans 16 residues. V shed 5 bases, J shed 1 base, and the junction held 2 bases outside the gene matches. The CDR3 sequence: CASSRQGASYNSPLHF. The CDR3 DNA reads as TGTGCCAGCAGTCGACAGGGGGCATCCTATAATTCACCCCTCCACTTT.

This clonotype appeared many times. CDR3: CASRGGSYEQYV. CDR3 nucleotide sequence: TGTGCCAGCAGGGGGGGCTCCTACGAGCAGTACGTC. This chain links TRBV6-5 with TRBJ2-7, with a tentative D call TRBD2 (6 bases). Trimming removed 6 bases at V and 0 bases at J, with 6 bases between. Germline V CDR1 and CDR2: MNHEY, SVGAGI. The CDR3 runs 12 residues.